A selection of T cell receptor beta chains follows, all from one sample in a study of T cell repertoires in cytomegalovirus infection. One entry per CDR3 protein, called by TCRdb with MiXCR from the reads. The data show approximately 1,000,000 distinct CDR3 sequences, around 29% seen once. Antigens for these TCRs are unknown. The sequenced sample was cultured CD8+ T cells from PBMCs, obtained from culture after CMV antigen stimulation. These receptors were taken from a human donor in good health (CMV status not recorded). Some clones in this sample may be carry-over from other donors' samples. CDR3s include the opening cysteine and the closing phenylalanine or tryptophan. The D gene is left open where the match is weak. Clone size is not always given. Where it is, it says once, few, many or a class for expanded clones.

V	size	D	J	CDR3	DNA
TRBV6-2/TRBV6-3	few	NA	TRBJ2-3	CASSYEWASLYTQYF	TGTGCCAGCAGTTACGAATGGGCCTCTTTGTATACGCAGTATTTT
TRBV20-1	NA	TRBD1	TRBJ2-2	CSASSAPGQTNANTGELFF	TGCAGTGCTAGTTCCGCACCGGGACAGACAAACGCGAACACCGGGGAGCTGTTTTTT
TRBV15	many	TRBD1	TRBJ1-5	CATSRDRGLGQPQHF	TGTGCCACCAGCAGGGACAGGGGGCTGGGGCAGCCCCAGCATTTT
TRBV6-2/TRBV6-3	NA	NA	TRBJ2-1	CASSYSLVTGSEQFF	TGTGCCAGCAGTTACTCCTTAGTCACAGGTAGCGAGCAGTTCTTC
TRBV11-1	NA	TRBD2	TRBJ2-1	CASSQASGKYNEQFF	TGTGCCAGCAGCCAGGCCAGCGGGAAATACAATGAGCAGTTCTTC
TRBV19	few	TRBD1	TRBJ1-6	CASGTELHF	TGTGCCAGTGGGACAGAACTCCACTTT
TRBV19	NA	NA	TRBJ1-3	CASTRSTGSTIYF	TGTGCCAGTACCCGGTCAACTGGAAGCACCATATATTTT
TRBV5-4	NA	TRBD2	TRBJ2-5	CASMGGELGETQYF	TGTGCCAGCATGGGGGGGGAACTTGGGGAGACCCAGTACTTC
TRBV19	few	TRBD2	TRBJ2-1	CASSIVTSGANSYNEQFF	TGTGCCAGTAGTATAGTCACTAGCGGGGCTAATTCCTACAATGAGCAGTTCTTC
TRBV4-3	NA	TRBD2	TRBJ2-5	CASSQDLLAGAQYQETQYF	TGCGCCAGCAGCCAAGATTTACTAGCGGGGGCCCAGTACCAAGAGACCCAGTACTTC
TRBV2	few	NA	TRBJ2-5	CASSPIAGAETQYF	TGTGCCAGCAGCCCCATCGCGGGGGCGGAGACCCAGTACTTC
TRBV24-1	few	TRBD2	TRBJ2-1	CATSDPLRRGDYNEQFF	TGTGCCACCAGTGATCCGCTTAGGCGGGGGGACTACAATGAGCAGTTCTTC
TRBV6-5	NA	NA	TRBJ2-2	CASSYSSGWTGELFF	TGTGCCAGCAGTTACTCATCAGGGTGGACCGGGGAGCTGTTTTTT
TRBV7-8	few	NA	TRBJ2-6	CASSLLVGANVLTF	TGTGCCAGCAGCTTATTGGTTGGGGCCAACGTCCTGACTTTC
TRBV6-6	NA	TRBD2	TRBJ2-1	CASTDAWRGGGNEQFF	TGTGCCAGCACCGACGCTTGGCGGGGGGGGGGGAATGAGCAGTTCTTC
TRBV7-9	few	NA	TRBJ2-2	CASGQGQVTGELFF	TGTGCCAGCGGGCAGGGCCAAGTCACCGGGGAGCTGTTTTTT
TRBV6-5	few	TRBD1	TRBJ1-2	CASSYRDRRVGYTF	TGTGCCAGCAGTTACAGGGACAGGCGCGTTGGCTACACCTTC
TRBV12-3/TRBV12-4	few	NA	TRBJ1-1	CASSNAFRAEAFF	TGTGCCAGCAGCAATGCGTTTAGGGCTGAAGCTTTCTTT
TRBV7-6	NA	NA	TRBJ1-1	CASSLVTEMNTEAFF	TGTGCCAGCAGCTTAGTAACAGAAATGAACACTGAAGCTTTCTTT
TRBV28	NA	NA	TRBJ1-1	CASSLSLQGRLNTEAFF	TGTGCCAGCAGCCTAAGTTTACAGGGAAGGCTGAACACTGAAGCTTTCTTT
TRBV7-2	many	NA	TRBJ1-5	CASSRFKQVIGNQPQHF	TGTGCCAGCAGCCGCTTTAAACAGGTGATCGGCAATCAGCCCCAGCATTTT
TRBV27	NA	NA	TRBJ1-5	CASSFRGDYSNQPQHF	TGTGCCAGCAGTTTTAGAGGGGACTATAGCAATCAGCCCCAGCATTTT
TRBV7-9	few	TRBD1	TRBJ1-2	CASSVTAGGFYYGYTF	TGTGCCAGCAGCGTAACGGCAGGGGGGTTTTACTATGGCTACACCTTC
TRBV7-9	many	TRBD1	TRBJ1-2	CASSLPGTGNGYTF	TGTGCCAGCAGCTTACCCGGGACAGGGAACGGCTACACCTTC
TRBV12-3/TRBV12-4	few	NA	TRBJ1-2	CASSYNRIVYGYTF	TGTGCCAGCAGTTATAACCGGATTGTATATGGCTACACCTTC
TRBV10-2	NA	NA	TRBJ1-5	CASSELELNQPQHF	TGCGCCAGCAGTGAACTGGAGCTGAATCAGCCCCAGCATTTT
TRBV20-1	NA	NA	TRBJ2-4	CSAWEEGTKNIQYF	TGCAGTGCCTGGGAAGAAGGGACCAAAAACATTCAGTACTTC
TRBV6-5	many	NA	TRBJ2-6	CASLPTSGANVLTF	TGTGCCAGCCTTCCGACCTCTGGGGCCAACGTCCTGACTTTC
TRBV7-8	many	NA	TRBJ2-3	CASSSLTERDTQYF	TGTGCCAGCAGCTCTCTTACGGAGCGAGATACGCAGTATTTT
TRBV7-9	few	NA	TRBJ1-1	CASSREGVGTEAFF	TGTGCCAGCAGCCGTGAGGGGGTGGGCACTGAAGCTTTCTTT
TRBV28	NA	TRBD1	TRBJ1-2	CVSKHRGRRSGYGNYGYTF	TGTGTCAGCAAACATAGGGGGCGCCGGTCTGGGTACGGTAACTATGGCTACACCTTC
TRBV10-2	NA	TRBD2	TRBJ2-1	CASGTSGVYNEQFF	TGCGCCAGCGGTACTAGCGGGGTTTACAATGAGCAGTTCTTC
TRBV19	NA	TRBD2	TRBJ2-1	CVSSGGAGNEQFF	TGTGTCAGTAGCGGGGGGGCCGGGAATGAGCAGTTCTTC
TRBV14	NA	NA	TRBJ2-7	CASSQGRVEQYF	TGTGCCAGCAGCCAAGGCAGGGTCGAGCAGTACTTC
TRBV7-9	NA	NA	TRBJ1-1	CASSLNVGEAFF	TGTGCCAGCAGCTTAAATGTAGGTGAAGCTTTCTTT
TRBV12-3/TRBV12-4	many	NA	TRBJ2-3	CASRPRVYTDTQYF	TGTGCCAGCAGACCCCGGGTCTACACAGATACGCAGTATTTT
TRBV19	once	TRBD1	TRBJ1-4	CASSPRGLVNEKLFF	TGTGCCAGTAGTCCCAGGGGGCTGGTTAATGAAAAACTGTTTTTT
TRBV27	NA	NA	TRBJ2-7	CASSFSRGAFRYEQYF	TGTGCCAGCAGTTTTAGCAGGGGCGCGTTCCGTTACGAGCAGTACTTC
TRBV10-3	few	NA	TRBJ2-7	CAISEGLGGTYEQYF	TGTGCCATCAGTGAGGGGCTGGGTGGAACCTACGAGCAGTACTTC
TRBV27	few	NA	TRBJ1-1	CASSPRGTTTEAFF	TGTGCCAGCAGTCCTCGCGGTACTACCACTGAAGCTTTCTTT
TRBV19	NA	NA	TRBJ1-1	CASSITFIRTDSEAFF	TGTGCCAGTAGTATCACGTTTATTCGGACCGATTCTGAAGCTTTCTTT
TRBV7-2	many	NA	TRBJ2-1	CASSFEMRDEQFF	TGTGCCAGCAGCTTTGAGATGAGGGATGAGCAGTTCTTC
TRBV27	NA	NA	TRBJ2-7	CASSFFIGSEQYF	TGTGCCAGCAGTTTCTTCATAGGGTCCGAGCAGTACTTC
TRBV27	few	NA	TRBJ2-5	CASSPMVRGLGEETQYF	TGTGCCAGCAGTCCAATGGTCCGGGGGCTTGGCGAAGAGACCCAGTACTTC
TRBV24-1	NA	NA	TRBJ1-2	CATSAGDYGYTF	TGTGCCACCAGCGCAGGGGACTATGGCTACACCTTC
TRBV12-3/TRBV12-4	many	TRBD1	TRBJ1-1	CASSFYNADRLGGTEAFF	TGTGCCAGCAGTTTTTATAACGCGGACAGGCTGGGGGGCACTGAAGCTTTCTTT
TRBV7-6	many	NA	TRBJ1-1	CASGGLGFGMNTEAFF	TGTGCCAGCGGGGGGTTGGGTTTCGGAATGAACACTGAAGCTTTCTTT